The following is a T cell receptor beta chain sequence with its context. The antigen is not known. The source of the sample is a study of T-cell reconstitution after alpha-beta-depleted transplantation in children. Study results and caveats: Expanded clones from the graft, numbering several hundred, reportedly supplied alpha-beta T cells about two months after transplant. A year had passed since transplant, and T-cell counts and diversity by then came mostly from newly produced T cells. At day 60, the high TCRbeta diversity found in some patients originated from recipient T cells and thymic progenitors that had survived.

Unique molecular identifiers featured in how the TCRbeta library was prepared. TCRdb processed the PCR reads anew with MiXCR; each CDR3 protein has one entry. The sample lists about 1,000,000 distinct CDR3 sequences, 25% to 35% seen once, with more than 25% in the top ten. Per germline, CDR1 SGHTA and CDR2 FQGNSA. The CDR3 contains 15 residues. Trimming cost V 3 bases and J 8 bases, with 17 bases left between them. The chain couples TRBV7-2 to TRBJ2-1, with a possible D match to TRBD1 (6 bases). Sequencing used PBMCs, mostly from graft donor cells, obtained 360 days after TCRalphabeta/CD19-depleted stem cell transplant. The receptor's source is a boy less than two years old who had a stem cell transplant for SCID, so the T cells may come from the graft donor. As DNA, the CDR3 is TGTGCCAGCAGCTTTCAGGGGCATGGGGTGCATGAGCAGTTCTTC. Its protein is CASSFQGHGVHEQFF.